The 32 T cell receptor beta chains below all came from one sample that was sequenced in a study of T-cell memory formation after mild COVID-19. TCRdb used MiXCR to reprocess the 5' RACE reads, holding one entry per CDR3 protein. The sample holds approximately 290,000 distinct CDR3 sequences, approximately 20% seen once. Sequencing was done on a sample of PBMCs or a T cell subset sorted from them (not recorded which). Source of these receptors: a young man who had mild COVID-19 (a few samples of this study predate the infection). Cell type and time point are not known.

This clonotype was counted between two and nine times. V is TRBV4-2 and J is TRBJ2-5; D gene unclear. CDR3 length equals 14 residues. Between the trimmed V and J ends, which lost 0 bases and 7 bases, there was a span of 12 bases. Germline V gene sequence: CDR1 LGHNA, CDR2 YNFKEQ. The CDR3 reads CASSQDADLGTQYF. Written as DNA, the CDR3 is TGTGCCAGCAGCCAAGATGCTGACTTGGGGACCCAGTACTTC.

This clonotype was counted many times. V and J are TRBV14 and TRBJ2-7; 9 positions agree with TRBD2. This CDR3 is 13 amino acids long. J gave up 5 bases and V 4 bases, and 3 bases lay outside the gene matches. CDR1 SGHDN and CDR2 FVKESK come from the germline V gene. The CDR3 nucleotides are TGTGCCAGCAGCCGGACTAGCGCCCACGAGCAGTACTTC. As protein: CASSRTSAHEQYF.

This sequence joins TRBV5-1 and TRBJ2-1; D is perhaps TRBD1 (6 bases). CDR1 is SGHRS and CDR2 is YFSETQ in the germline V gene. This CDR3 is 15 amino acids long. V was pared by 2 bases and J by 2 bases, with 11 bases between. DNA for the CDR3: TGCGCCAGCAGCTTACAGGGTAACACCTACAATGAGCAGTTCTTC. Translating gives CASSLQGNTYNEQFF.

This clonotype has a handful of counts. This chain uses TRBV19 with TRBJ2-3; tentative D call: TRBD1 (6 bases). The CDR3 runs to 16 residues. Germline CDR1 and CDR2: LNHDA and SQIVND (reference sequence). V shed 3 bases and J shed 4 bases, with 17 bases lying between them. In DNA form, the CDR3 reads TGTGCCAGTAGTATCGACTCAGCAGGGGCGTCAGATACGCAGTATTTT. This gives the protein CASSIDSAGASDTQYF.

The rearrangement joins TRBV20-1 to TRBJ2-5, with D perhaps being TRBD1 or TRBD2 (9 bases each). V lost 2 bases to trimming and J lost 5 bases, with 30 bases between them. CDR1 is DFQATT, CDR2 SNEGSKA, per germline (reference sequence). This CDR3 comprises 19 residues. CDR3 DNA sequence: TGCAGTGCTAGATCTCCTATGGGTAGCGGGAGAGGGACAGGGGAGACCCAGTACTTC. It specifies CSARSPMGSGRGTGETQYF.

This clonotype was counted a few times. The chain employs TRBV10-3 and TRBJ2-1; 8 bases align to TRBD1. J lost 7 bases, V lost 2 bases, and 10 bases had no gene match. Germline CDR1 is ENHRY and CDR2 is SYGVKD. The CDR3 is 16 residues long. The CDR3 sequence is CAISETTTGARNEQFF. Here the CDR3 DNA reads TGTGCCATCAGTGAGACAACGACAGGGGCGCGGAATGAGCAGTTCTTC.

The chain's CDR3 is CASSLVSGRDTGELFF. The CDR3 bases are TGTGCCAGCAGCTTAGTGTCTGGGCGGGACACCGGGGAGCTGTTTTTT. V gene TRBV7-8 combines with J gene TRBJ2-2, with D tentatively TRBD2 (5 bases). The V gene's germline CDR1 is SGHVS and CDR2 FQNEAQ. V was pared by 1 base and J by 3 bases, with 12 bases between. This CDR3 comprises 16 residues.

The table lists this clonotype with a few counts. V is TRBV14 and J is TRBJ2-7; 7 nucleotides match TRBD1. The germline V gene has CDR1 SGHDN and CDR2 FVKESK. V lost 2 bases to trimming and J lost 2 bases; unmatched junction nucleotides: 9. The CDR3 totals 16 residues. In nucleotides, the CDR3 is TGTGCCAGCAGCCAACGGACAGGAAGGGACCCCTACGAGCAGTACTTC. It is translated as CASSQRTGRDPYEQYF.

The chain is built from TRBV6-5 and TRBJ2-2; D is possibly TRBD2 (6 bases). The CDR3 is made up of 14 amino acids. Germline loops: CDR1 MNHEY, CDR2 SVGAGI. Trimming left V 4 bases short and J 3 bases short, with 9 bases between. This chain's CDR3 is CASSFRGYTGELFF. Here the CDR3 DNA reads TGTGCCAGCAGTTTTCGGGGGTACACCGGGGAGCTGTTTTTT.

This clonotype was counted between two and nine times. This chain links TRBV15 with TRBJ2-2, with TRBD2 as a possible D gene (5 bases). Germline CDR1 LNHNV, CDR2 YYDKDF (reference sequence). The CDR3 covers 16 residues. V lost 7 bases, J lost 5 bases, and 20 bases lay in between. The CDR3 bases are TGTGCCACCAAGGCGAGGGTCGGCGGCGGGACCGGGGAGCTGTTTTTT. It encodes CATKARVGGGTGELFF.

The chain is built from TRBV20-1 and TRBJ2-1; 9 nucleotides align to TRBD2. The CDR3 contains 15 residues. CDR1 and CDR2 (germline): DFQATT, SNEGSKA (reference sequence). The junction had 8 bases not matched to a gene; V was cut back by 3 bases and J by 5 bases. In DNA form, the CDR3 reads TGCAGTGCTAGCGAGGGAGCGGGGGGAGACAATGAGCAGTTCTTC. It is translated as CSASEGAGGDNEQFF.

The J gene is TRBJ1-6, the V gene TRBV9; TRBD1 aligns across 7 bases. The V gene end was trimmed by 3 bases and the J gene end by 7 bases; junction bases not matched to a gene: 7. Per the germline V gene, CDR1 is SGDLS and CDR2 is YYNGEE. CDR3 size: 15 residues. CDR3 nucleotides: TGTGCCAGCAGCGGGGTGGGGACAGTAAATTCACCCCTCCACTTT. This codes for CASSGVGTVNSPLHF.

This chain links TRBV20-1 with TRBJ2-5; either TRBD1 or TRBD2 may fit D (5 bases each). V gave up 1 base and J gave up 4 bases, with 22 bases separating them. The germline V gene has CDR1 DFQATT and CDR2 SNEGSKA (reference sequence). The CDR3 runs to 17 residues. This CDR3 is CSARGDLKNARPETQYF. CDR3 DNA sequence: TGCAGTGCTAGAGGGGACCTTAAGAACGCCCGGCCAGAGACCCAGTACTTC.

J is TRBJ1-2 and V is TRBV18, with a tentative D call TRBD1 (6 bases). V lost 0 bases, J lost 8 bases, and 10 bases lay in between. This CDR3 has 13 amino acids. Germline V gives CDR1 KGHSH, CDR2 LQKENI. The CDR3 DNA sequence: TGTGCCAGCTCACCACCAGGACAGAGGGGCTACACCTTC. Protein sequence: CASSPPGQRGYTF.

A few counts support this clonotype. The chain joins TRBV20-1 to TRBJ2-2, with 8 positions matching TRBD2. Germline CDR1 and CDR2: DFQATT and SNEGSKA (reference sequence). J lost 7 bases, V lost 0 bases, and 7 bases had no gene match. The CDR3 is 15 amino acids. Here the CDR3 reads CSARDFRGGHGELFF. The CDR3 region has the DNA TGCAGTGCTAGAGATTTCCGGGGGGGCCACGGGGAGCTGTTTTTT.

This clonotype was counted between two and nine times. This chain's CDR3 is CSAPWRGRDNSPLHF. In DNA, the CDR3 is TGCAGTGCTCCCTGGAGGGGCAGGGATAATTCACCCCTCCACTTT. This chain connects TRBV20-1 to TRBJ1-6; TRBD1 is a possible D gene (5 bases). CDR1 and CDR2 (germline): DFQATT, SNEGSKA (reference sequence). Between the trimmed V and J ends, which lost 5 bases and 5 bases, there was a span of 16 bases. The CDR3 contains 15 residues.

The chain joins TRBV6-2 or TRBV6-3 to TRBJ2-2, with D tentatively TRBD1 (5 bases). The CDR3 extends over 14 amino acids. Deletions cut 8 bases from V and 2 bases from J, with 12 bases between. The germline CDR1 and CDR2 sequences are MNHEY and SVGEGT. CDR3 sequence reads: CASSRTINTGELFF. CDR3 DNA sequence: TGTGCCAGCTCCAGGACAATAAACACCGGGGAGCTGTTTTTT.

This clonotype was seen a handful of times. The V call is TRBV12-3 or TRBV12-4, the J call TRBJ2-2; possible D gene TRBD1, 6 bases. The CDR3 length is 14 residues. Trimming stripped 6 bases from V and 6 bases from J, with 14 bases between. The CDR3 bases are TGTGCCAGCAGCCCCTGGGGGCCACCCGGGGAGCTGTTTTTT. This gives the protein CASSPWGPPGELFF.

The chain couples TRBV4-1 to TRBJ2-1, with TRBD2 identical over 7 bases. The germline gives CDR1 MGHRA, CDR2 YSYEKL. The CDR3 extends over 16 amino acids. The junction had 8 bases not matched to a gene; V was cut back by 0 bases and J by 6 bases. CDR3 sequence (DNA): TGCGCCAGCAGCCAAGATCAAGCGGGGATTGTCAATGAGCAGTTCTTC. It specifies CASSQDQAGIVNEQFF.

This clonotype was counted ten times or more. The CDR3 loop reads CASSTRQGRETQYF. CDR3 coding DNA: TGTGCCAGCAGCACCCGACAGGGGCGGGAGACCCAGTACTTC. The gene calls are TRBV7-2 and TRBJ2-5; the match to TRBD1 covers 8 bases. The CDR3 has 14 amino acids. The junction had 7 bases not matched to a gene; V was cut back by 5 bases and J by 5 bases. CDR1 and CDR2 from the germline V gene are SGHTA and FQGNSA.

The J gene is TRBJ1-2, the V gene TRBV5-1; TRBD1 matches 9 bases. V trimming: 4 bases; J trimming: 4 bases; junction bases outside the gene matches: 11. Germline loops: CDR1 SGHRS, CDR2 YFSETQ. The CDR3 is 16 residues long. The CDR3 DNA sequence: TGCGCCAGCAGCCTCGCCGGGACAGGGAGCGTCTATGGCTACACCTTC. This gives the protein CASSLAGTGSVYGYTF.

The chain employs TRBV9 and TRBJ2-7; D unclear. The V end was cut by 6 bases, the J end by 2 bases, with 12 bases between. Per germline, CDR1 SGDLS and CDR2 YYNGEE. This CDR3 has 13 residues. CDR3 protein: CASNRPPAYEQYV. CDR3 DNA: TGTGCCAGCAATCGTCCCCCAGCCTACGAGCAGTACGTC.

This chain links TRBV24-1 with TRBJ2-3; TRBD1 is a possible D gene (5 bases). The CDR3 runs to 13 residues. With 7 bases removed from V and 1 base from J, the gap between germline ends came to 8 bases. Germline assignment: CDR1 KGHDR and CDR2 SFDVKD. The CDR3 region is CATSQGRTDTQYF. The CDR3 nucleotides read TGTGCCACCAGCCAGGGCCGCACAGATACGCAGTATTTT.

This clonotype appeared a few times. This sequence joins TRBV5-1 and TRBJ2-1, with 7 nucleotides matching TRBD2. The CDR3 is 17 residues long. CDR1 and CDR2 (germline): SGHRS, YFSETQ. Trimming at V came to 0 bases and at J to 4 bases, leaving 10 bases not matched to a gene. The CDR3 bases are TGCGCCAGCAGCTTGGCCGAGGGCGGGGGATCGTACAATGAGCAGTTCTTC. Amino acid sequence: CASSLAEGGGSYNEQFF.

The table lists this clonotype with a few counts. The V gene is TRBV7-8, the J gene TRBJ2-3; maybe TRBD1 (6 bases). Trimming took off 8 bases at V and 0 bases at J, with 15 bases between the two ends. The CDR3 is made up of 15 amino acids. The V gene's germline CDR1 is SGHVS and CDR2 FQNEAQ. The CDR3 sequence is CASQQGVFSTDTQYF. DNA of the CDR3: TGTGCCAGCCAACAGGGTGTGTTCAGCACAGATACGCAGTATTTT.

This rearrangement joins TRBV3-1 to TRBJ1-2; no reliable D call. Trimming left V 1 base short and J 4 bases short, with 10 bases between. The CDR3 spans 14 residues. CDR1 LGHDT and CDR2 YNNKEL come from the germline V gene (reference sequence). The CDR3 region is CASSQGTFGYGYTF. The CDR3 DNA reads TGTGCCAGCAGCCAAGGGACTTTTGGCTATGGCTACACCTTC.

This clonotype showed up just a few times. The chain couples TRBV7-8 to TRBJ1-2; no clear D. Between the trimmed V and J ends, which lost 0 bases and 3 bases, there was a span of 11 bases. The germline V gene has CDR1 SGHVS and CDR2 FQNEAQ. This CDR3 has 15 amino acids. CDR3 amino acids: CASSLAVSEDYGYTF. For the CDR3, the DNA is TGTGCCAGCAGCTTAGCGGTCAGTGAAGACTATGGCTACACCTTC.

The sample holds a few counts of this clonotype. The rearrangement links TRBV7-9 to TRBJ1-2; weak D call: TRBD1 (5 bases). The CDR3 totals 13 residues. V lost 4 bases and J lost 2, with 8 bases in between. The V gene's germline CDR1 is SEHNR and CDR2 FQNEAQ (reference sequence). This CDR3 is CASSSTENYGYTF. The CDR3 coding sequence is TGTGCCAGCAGCTCGACAGAGAACTATGGCTACACCTTC. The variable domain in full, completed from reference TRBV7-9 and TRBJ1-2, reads DTGVSQNPRHKITKRGQNVTFRCDPISEHNRLYWYRQTLGQGPEFLTYFQNEAQLEKSRLLSDRFSAERPKGSFSTLEIQRTEQGDSAMYLCASSSTENYGYTFGSGTRLTVV.

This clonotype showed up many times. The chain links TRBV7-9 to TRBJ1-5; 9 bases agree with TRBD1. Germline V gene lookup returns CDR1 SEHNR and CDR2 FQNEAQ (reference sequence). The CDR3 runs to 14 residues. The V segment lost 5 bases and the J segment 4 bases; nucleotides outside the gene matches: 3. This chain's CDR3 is CASSQTGGNQPQHF. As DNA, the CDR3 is TGTGCCAGCAGCCAGACAGGGGGGAATCAGCCCCAGCATTTT.

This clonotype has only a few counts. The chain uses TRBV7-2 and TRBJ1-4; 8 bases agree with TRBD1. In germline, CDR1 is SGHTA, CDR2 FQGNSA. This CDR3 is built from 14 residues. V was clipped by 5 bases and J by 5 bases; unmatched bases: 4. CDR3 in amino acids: CASSPDRGNEKLFF. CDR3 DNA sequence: TGTGCCAGCAGCCCTGACAGGGGAAATGAAAAACTGTTTTTT.

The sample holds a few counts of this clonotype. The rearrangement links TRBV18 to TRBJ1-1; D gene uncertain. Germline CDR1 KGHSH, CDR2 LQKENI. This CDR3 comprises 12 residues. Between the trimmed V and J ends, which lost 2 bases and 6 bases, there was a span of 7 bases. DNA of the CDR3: TGTGCCAGCTCACCATACGTGGCTGAAGCTTTCTTT. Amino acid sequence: CASSPYVAEAFF.

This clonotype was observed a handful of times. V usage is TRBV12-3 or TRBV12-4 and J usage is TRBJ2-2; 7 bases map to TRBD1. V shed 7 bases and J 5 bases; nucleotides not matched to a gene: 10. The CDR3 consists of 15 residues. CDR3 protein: CASTPGDRQTGELFF. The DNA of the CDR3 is TGTGCCAGCACCCCCGGGGACAGACAGACCGGGGAGCTGTTTTTT.